This T cell receptor beta chain stems from a study of low-dose radiotherapy and immunotherapy resistance in tumors (dated by TCRdb to between 2021 and 2024). Turning to the overall study: In Cohort 1, 0.5 Gy per fraction was delivered every 2 weeks, and a total PTV dose of 6.5 Gy was prescribed. For Cohort 2, the dose was 1 Gy per fraction given every two weeks, adding up to 13 Gy in total across 26 weeks. Nivolumab and ipilimumab were both given intravenously, with nivolumab at a 240 mg flat dose every two weeks and ipilimumab at 1 mg/kg every six weeks. Cyclophosphamide 200 mg/m2 was given intravenously every two weeks, one day before each radiation and immunotherapy administration. Patients took aspirin 300 mg orally once daily for four cycles, starting on cycle 1 day 1. Randomization of trial participants into treatment groups was not performed. Eight patients were included in the translational analysis: three from the first dose cohort and the first five from the second dose cohort.

The time point label of this sample denotes: after trial treatment. Read against the paper, the sample's treatment or condition label means: LDRT plus nivolumab, ipilimumab, low-dose cyclophosphamide and aspirin (RACIN trial). Donors were enrolled in RACIN, a single-arm phase I dose-escalation trial combining nivolumab, ipilimumab, aspirin, low-dose cyclophosphamide and low-dose radiotherapy. To be eligible, a patient needed to have an advanced solid tumor that was TIL-negative. Details on this clonotype: Its target antigen remains unknown. The record has no base qualities; no much larger clone is one base away.

Reads for this sample came from an Illumina HiSeq 2500. Superscript III and a set of TRAV- and TRBV-specific primers were used to synthesize first-strand cDNA, so that both TCRalpha and TCRbeta chains were covered. TCRs were amplified with Phusion for 15 to 25 PCR cycles using a constant-region primer together with the adapter attached to the V primers. The isolated mRNA was amplified using the MessageAmp II aRNA Amplification Kit, with in vitro transcription performed for about 15 hours at 37 degrees C. mRNA for TCR sequencing was isolated with the Dynabeads mRNA DIRECT Purification Kit. Indexed Illumina adapters were added in a second Phusion PCR of approximately 25 cycles, after which AMPure XP beads were used to purify the products. As for the authors' bioinformatics: Custom Perl scripts were used to pool TCR sequences that encoded the same protein, to remove out-of-frame sequences, and to calculate the abundance of each clonotype. The analysis excluded TCR sequences that were supported by just one read. Repertoire metrics included Shannon entropy, Gini index, clonality, richness, and frequency of TCRs shared between repertoires. TCRdb reran the public reads through fastp at Q25 and MiXCR, keeping productive beta chains. CDR3 protein duplicates are merged, each entry listing the most common genes and DNA. The V and J calls and clone size are TCRdb's, not the authors'. Here the sample has 65,000 to 95,000 distinct CDR3 sequences; 15% to 20% occur a single time. The biggest ten clones account for 1.3% to 1.5% of the sample.

The germline V gene encodes CDR1 SGHKS and CDR2 YYEKEE (reference sequence). The junction shows trimming of 4 bases on V and 2 bases on J, and the gene matches do not reach 9 bases of it. The CDR3 has 17 amino acids, counting the end cysteine and phenylalanine. The entry retains the CDR3 DNA only, 51 bases that are in frame from base 1. This specimen consisted of PBMCs, obtained after low-dose radiotherapy plus immunotherapy. This clonotype was sampled from a male donor with prostate cancer. Here the chain combines TRBV5-5 and TRBJ2-1; TRBD1 fits 10 bases in the junction. The nucleotide sequence reads TGTGCCAGCAGCGGAGGCACCGGGACAGGGGCCTACAATGAGCAGTTCTTC. Translated, it reads CASSGGTGTGAYNEQFF.